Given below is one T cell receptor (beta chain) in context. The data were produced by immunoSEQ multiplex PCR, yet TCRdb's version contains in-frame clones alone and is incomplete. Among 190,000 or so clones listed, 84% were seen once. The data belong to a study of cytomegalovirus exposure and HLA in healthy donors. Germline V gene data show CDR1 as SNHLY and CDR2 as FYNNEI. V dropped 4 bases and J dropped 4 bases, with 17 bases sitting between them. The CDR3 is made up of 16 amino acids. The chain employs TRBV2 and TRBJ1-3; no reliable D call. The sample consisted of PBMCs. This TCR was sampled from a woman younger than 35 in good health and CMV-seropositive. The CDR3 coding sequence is TGTGCCAGCAGTGCGCTAAGCGGGAAGGTCGGAAACACCATATATTTT. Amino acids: CASSALSGKVGNTIYF.